Listed below are T cell receptor beta chains from one sample, sequenced in a study of T cell responses to AZD1222 COVID-19 vaccine. Produced via immunoSEQ multiplex PCR; TCRdb's table is partial and in-frame only. The sample has roughly 150,000 clones; approximately 89% are singletons. The sample in question was peripheral blood, obtained 28 days after the second AZD1222 dose. The origin of the receptors is an adult who received the AZD1222 COVID-19 vaccine. Both conserved end residues are part of each CDR3. A D gene is named only where the DNA matches it firmly. The size of a clone is reported for some rows only, either as once, few or many, or as a class for expanded clones.

.,.,TRBJ2-7,TRBV10-1,TGCGCCAGCAGCCAGGGGCCCGAAGGGGATACGTACTTC,CASSQGPEGDTYF
.,.,TRBJ1-1,TRBV7-6,TGTGCCAGCAGCTTAGGGAGGAGGGGGGGCACTGAAGCTTTCTTT,CASSLGRRGGTEAFF
TRBD2,.,TRBJ2-3,TRBV7-3,TGTGCCAGCAGCTTAGATAGCGGGAGCCCAGATACGCAGTATTTT,CASSLDSGSPDTQYF
.,once,TRBJ2-5,TRBV6-6,TGTGCCAGCAGTCGCAACCCTCAAGGGGACCAAGAGACCCAGTACTTC,CASSRNPQGDQETQYF
TRBD1,.,TRBJ1-2,TRBV15,TGTGCCACCAGCGCGGACAGGGGGAATGGCTACACCTTC,CATSADRGNGYTF
TRBD2,.,TRBJ2-5,TRBV5-1,TGCGCCAGCAGCTCGTACGGGACTAGCCAAGAGACCCAGTACTTC,CASSSYGTSQETQYF
TRBD1,.,TRBJ2-7,TRBV24-1,TGTGCCACCAGTGACCCGGGTAGGACAGGGGTCCACGAGCAGTACTTC,CATSDPGRTGVHEQYF
.,once,TRBJ2-5,TRBV3-1/TRBV3-2,TGTGCCAGCAGCCAAGACGTGGTAGAGACCCAGTACTTC,CASSQDVVETQYF
.,.,TRBJ2-3,TRBV12-3/TRBV12-4,TGTGCCAGCAGTCCCTCTCGCGATACGCAGTATTTT,CASSPSRDTQYF
TRBD2,once,TRBJ2-3,TRBV5-1,TGCGCCAGCAGCTTGGTGCTAGCGGGAGGGTTGGATACGCAGTATTTT,CASSLVLAGGLDTQYF
.,.,TRBJ2-7,TRBV19,TGTGCCAGTACCTCCCAGACAGGCAGCTCCTACGAGCAGTACTTC,CASTSQTGSSYEQYF
.,.,TRBJ2-5,TRBV2,TGTGCCAGCAGTGAATCTCGGGGGCAAGAGACCCAGTACTTC,CASSESRGQETQYF
.,.,TRBJ2-1,TRBV24-1,TGTGCCACCTCTAGCCTGTATGAGCAGTTCTTC,CATSSLYEQFF
TRBD1,.,TRBJ2-1,TRBV5-4,TGTGCCAGCAGCGATGGGGACAGGGGTTATGAGCAGTTCTTC,CASSDGDRGYEQFF
.,few,TRBJ1-2,TRBV6-5,TGTGCCAGCAGTTACTCGCCCTACAGTAACTATGGCTACACCTTC,CASSYSPYSNYGYTF
TRBD2,.,TRBJ2-1,TRBV18,TGTGCCAGCTCACCACGGGCCAGCGGGAGGGTCCATGAGCAGTTCTTC,CASSPRASGRVHEQFF